The sequence of this T cell receptor beta chain was determined in a study of shared clonotypes between healthy human individuals. Whole-study context: Donors were a couple of women and three men aged 18 to 49.

This CDR3 is 15 amino acids long. V dropped 5 bases and J dropped 4 bases, with 18 bases sitting between them. Germline CDR1 SGHDT, CDR2 YYEEEE. Sequenced by immunoSEQ multiplex PCR; TCRdb stores in-frame clones only, minus some. In the table there are around 200,000 clones, approximately 61% of which are singletons. The sample holds a few counts of this clone. What was sequenced was memory CD4+ T cells sorted from blood. The subset denotes: CD45RA-negative fraction. V gene TRBV5-6 combines with J gene TRBJ1-2; no clear D. The receptor's source is a man in his thirties or forties in good health. The CDR3 is CASRLISVKPYGYTF. DNA of the CDR3: TGTGCCAGCAGATTAATATCGGTAAAACCCTATGGCTACACCTTC.